Presented here are 9 T cell receptor beta chains from one specimen sequenced in a study of response to subunit inactivated influenza vaccine. TCRdb analysed the RT-PCR reads with MiXCR anew, one entry per CDR3 protein. Here the sample spans fewer than 400,000 distinct CDR3 sequences, roughly a fifth being singletons. The input for sequencing was PBMCs from blood, taken around 22 months after vaccination. The receptor source for this set is a man aged 50 to 69 who received an inactivated influenza vaccine.

CDR3 sequence (DNA): TGTGCCAGCAGCTTAGGATCAGACAGGGCTCAGCCCCAGCATTTT. This codes for CASSLGSDRAQPQHF. V is TRBV7-2 and J is TRBJ1-5; 7 positions agree with TRBD1. V was clipped by 1 base and J by 6 bases; unmatched bases: 6. The V gene's germline CDR1 is SGHTA and CDR2 FQGNSA. The CDR3 extends over 15 amino acids.

Here the CDR3 DNA reads TGTGCCACCCGCGGTCCCCCGAAGACTGAAGCTTTCTTT. It yields the protein CATRGPPKTEAFF. The V call is TRBV15, the J call TRBJ1-1; unclear D gene. This CDR3 spans 13 amino acids. The germline V gene encodes CDR1 LNHNV and CDR2 YYDKDF (reference sequence). Trimming removed 8 bases at V and 5 bases at J, with 15 bases between.

This clonotype appeared many times. The CDR3 DNA reads as TGTGCCGCTCAGAGAGGGGTCGCTGAAGCTTTCTTT. Residues: CAAQRGVAEAFF. The chain carries TRBV12-3 or TRBV12-4 and TRBJ1-1, with a tentative D call TRBD1 (5 bases). Trimming left V 11 bases short and J 6 bases short, with 16 bases between. The CDR3 is made up of 12 amino acids.

This chain connects TRBV23-1 to TRBJ1-1; no definite D call. Being an ORF, TRBV23-1 has a function that is uncertain. V was clipped by 0 bases and J by 2 bases, with 7 bases between them. The CDR3 covers 14 residues. The CDR3 sequence: CASSQSAENTEAFF. In nucleotides, the CDR3 is TGCGCCAGCAGTCAATCGGCCGAAAACACTGAAGCTTTCTTT.

In nucleotides, the CDR3 is TGCAGTGCTAGAGTATCCGGGACAGGAAAATTGGGAAGCTATGGCTACACCTTC. Its protein is CSARVSGTGKLGSYGYTF. The chain employs TRBV20-1 and TRBJ1-2, with TRBD1 identical over 8 bases. Germline CDR1 is DFQATT and CDR2 is SNEGSKA (reference sequence). V was clipped by 1 base and J by 4 bases; unmatched bases: 17. This CDR3 has 18 amino acids.

The chain employs TRBV29-1 and TRBJ2-2, with a possible D match to TRBD2 (7 bases). The V and J ends lost 3 bases and 5 bases respectively, with 10 bases between them. This CDR3 has 13 residues. Germline V lookup: CDR1 SQVTM, CDR2 ANQGSEA. CDR3: CSVDRGGTGELFF. DNA for the CDR3: TGCAGCGTTGACAGGGGAGGGACCGGGGAGCTGTTTTTT.

This clonotype was detected ten times or more. The chain joins TRBV5-1 to TRBJ2-5; 8 bases fit TRBD2. CDR1 is SGHRS, CDR2 YFSETQ, per germline. The length of the CDR3 is 16 residues. V trimming: 4 bases; J trimming: 5 bases; junction bases outside the gene matches: 13. CDR3 sequence (DNA): TGCGCCAGCAGCAAGAGCCCGGGACTAGTGATTGAGACCCAGTACTTC. Amino acids: CASSKSPGLVIETQYF.

This chain uses TRBV2 with TRBJ1-5; TRBD1 is a possible D gene (6 bases). CDR1 and CDR2 (germline): SNHLY, FYNNEI. The ends were cut back, 2 bases at V and 2 bases at J, with 13 bases in the middle. The CDR3 length is 16 residues. As DNA, the CDR3 is TGTGCCAGCAGTGAATGGGGGGCAGGTGGCAATCAGCCCCAGCATTTT. Protein sequence: CASSEWGAGGNQPQHF.

This clonotype was found a few times. V gene TRBV29-1 combines with J gene TRBJ2-7, with TRBD2 identical over 10 bases. The germline V gene encodes CDR1 SQVTM and CDR2 ANQGSEA. V shed 3 bases, J shed 3 bases, and the junction held 11 bases outside the gene matches. This CDR3 is 16 amino acids long. CDR3 amino acids: CSVEEGTSENYYEQYF. DNA of the CDR3: TGCAGCGTTGAGGAGGGGACTAGCGAGAATTACTACGAGCAGTACTTC.